Listed below are T cell receptor beta chains from one sample, sequenced in a study of T cell repertoires in cytomegalovirus infection. TCRdb recomputed calls from the reads with MiXCR, one row per CDR3 protein. The sample lists 900,000 to 950,000 distinct CDR3 sequences, around 31% occurring once. Their cognate antigens are unknown. The sample was cultured CD8+ T cells from PBMCs, taken from culture after CMV antigen stimulation. The receptor set was obtained from a human donor in good health (CMV status not recorded). Some clones in this sample may be carry-over from other donors' samples. Each CDR3 is given with its conserved first and last residue. A D gene is named only where the DNA matches it firmly. The size of a clone is reported for some rows only, either as once, few or many, or as a class for expanded clones.

TRBJ1-5 - TRBV7-6 - CASSPPDSYNQPQHF TGTGCCAGCAGCCCACCTGACAGTTACAATCAGCCCCAGCATTTT
TRBJ1-2 - TRBV7-6 - CASSPRKEGYGYTF TGTGCCAGCAGCCCCCGGAAGGAAGGCTATGGCTACACCTTC
TRBJ1-2 - TRBV20-1 - CSARDPGGYTF TGCAGTGCTAGAGATCCCGGTGGCTACACCTTC
TRBJ1-1 - TRBV4-1 - CASSQGTDINTEAFF TGCGCCAGCAGCCAAGGCACGGACATTAACACTGAAGCTTTCTTT
TRBJ2-6 - TRBV7-9 - CASSPPAF TGTGCCAGCAGCCCCCCGGCTTTC
TRBJ2-3 TRBD2 TRBV19 few CASSLGTSEKYF TGTGCCAGTAGTCTAGGGACTAGTGAAAAGTATTTT
TRBJ1-6 TRBD1 TRBV4-1 few CASSQGDSNSPLHF TGCGCCAGCAGCCAAGGGGACAGTAATTCACCCCTCCACTTT
TRBJ1-5 - TRBV7-6 few CARTCGDNQPQHF TGTGCCAGGACGTGTGGGGACAATCAGCCCCAGCATTTT
TRBJ2-2 - TRBV7-2 many CASSLDLRNTGELFF TGTGCCAGCAGCTTAGACTTACGGAACACCGGGGAGCTGTTTTTT
TRBJ1-1 - TRBV29-1 few CSTRDYSKTEAFF TGCAGTACCCGGGATTACAGTAAGACTGAAGCTTTCTTT
TRBJ2-1 - TRBV10-2 - CASNPQEGAKSSYNEQFF TGCGCCAGCAACCCCCAGGAGGGGGCCAAGAGCTCCTACAATGAGCAGTTCTTC
TRBJ2-3 - TRBV27 many CASSPSYRAGADTQYF TGTGCCAGCAGCCCTAGCTACAGGGCTGGCGCAGATACGCAGTATTTT
TRBJ1-2 - TRBV7-9 - CASSLAQFRVGYGYTF TGTGCCAGCAGCTTAGCTCAGTTCAGGGTAGGCTATGGCTACACCTTC
TRBJ1-1 - TRBV9 - CASSPAGGGEAFF TGTGCCAGCAGCCCCGCCGGGGGGGGGGAAGCTTTCTTT
TRBJ1-5 - TRBV7-8 few CASSRGVGASNQPQHF TGTGCCAGCAGCCGAGGGGTCGGCGCTAGCAATCAGCCCCAGCATTTT
TRBJ2-2 - TRBV6-5 - CATGLAPGELFF TGTGCCACCGGACTCGCGCCCGGGGAGCTGTTTTTT
TRBJ2-1 - TRBV9 - CASSRSGAVPMAYNEQFF TGTGCCAGCAGCCGTTCCGGAGCAGTGCCTATGGCCTACAATGAGCAGTTCTTC
TRBJ2-3 - TRBV10-3 - CAILMDLGTDTQYF TGTGCCATCCTTATGGATTTGGGGACAGATACGCAGTATTTT
TRBJ2-1 TRBD2 TRBV6-6 - CASSPVSSGGTISSYNEQFF TGTGCCAGCAGTCCCGTGTCTAGCGGGGGGACTATTAGCTCCTACAATGAGCAGTTCTTC
TRBJ1-1 - TRBV12-3/TRBV12-4 - CVSRKGFEGNTEAFF TGTGTCAGCAGGAAGGGGTTTGAGGGCAACACTGAAGCTTTCTTT
TRBJ1-5 - TRBV4-1 few CASSHAQGRQPQHF TGCGCCAGCAGCCACGCACAGGGTCGTCAGCCCCAGCATTTT
TRBJ2-3 TRBD2 TRBV2 - CASSEGFGGGWDYTDTQYF TGTGCCAGCAGTGAAGGATTCGGGGGGGGCTGGGATTACACAGATACGCAGTATTTT
TRBJ2-2 - TRBV6-6 - CASSYLPGQTGELFF TGTGCCAGCAGTTACTTGCCAGGACAAACCGGGGAGCTGTTTTTT
TRBJ2-5 - TRBV11-2 - CASTEGETQYF TGTGCCAGCACCGAGGGAGAGACCCAGTACTTC
TRBJ2-3 TRBD1 TRBV7-8 many CASSLVEAGGTQLPFTDTQYF TGTGCCAGCAGCTTAGTGGAAGCAGGGGGAACACAACTTCCGTTCACAGATACGCAGTATTTT
TRBJ2-1 TRBD1 TRBV27 - CASSSHRDRGQNEQFF TGTGCCAGCAGTTCACACCGGGACAGGGGGCAAAATGAGCAGTTCTTC
TRBJ1-6 - TRBV7-9 - CASSLIQTGNYNSPLHF TGTGCCAGCAGCTTAATTCAAACAGGAAATTATAATTCACCCCTCCACTTT
TRBJ2-1 TRBD2 TRBV3-1 - CASSQERGYNEQFF TGTGCCAGCAGCCAGGAGCGGGGGTACAATGAGCAGTTCTTC
TRBJ2-1 TRBD2 TRBV20-1 few CSASTLADESSYNEQFF TGCAGTGCTAGTACGCTAGCGGACGAAAGCTCCTACAATGAGCAGTTCTTC
TRBJ2-1 - TRBV7-3 - CASSLSSGPYNEQFF TGTGCCAGCAGCTTAAGTAGCGGCCCCTACAATGAGCAGTTCTTC
TRBJ1-5 - TRBV25-1 - CASSHRTWTTPHSNQPQHF TGTGCCAGCAGTCACCGGACTTGGACAACACCACATAGCAATCAGCCCCAGCATTTT
TRBJ2-3 TRBD2 TRBV4-1 - CASSRLAGAPGTDTQYF TGCGCCAGCAGCCGACTAGCGGGGGCCCCGGGCACAGATACGCAGTATTTT
TRBJ2-7 - TRBV7-9 many CASSLDQGKPYEQYF TGTGCCAGCAGCTTAGATCAGGGGAAACCCTACGAGCAGTACTTC
TRBJ2-7 TRBD1 TRBV7-6 - CASSSPGTGVYEQYF TGTGCCAGCAGCTCCCCCGGGACAGGGGTCTACGAGCAGTACTTC